This T cell receptor (beta chain) appears in the sequencing data of a study of blood T cell repertoires in COVID-19. Looking at the study overall: COVID-19 samples, acute and convalescent, were from the United States, Italy and Spain. PBMCs, B-cell-depleted T cells, or T cells were the source of the cDNA or gDNA that made up the material.

Trimming removed 1 base at V and 8 bases at J, with 11 bases between. Germline V gene lookup returns CDR1 LGHDT and CDR2 YNNKEL (reference sequence). There are 14 residues in the CDR3. In the authors' workflow: Reference gene primer amplification gave estimated nucleated cell counts. This table comes from immunoSEQ multiplex PCR, and its TCRdb copy is limited to in-frame clones, with some not included. V, J and clone size were drawn from that table, and D and trimming were deduced from the DNA. The repertoire has about 520,000 clones, over 75% of them found once; the top ten carry 3% to 4%. V and J are TRBV3-1 (or the pseudogene TRBV3-2) and TRBJ1-4; D remains ambiguous. Specimen: peripheral blood. The TCR comes from a human donor in a cohort sampled during active COVID-19. The CDR3 nucleotides read TGTGCCAGCAGCCAAGGGTTGTTGGGCGAAAAACTGTTTTTT. It yields the protein CASSQGLLGEKLFF.